This T cell receptor beta chain was obtained from a study of Graves' ophthalmopathy and Graves' hyperthyroidism. Points from the study as a whole: Most thyroid clonotypes expanded beyond 0.001 frequency were also found in blood.

The CDR3 has 16 amino acids. Per the germline V gene, CDR1 is DFQATT and CDR2 is SNEGSKA (reference sequence). V was clipped by 0 bases and J by 1 base, with 16 bases between them. In this cohort, patients with other autoimmune diseases, uncontrolled infections, pregnancy or lactation were excluded. A note on this clonotype: Its target is unknown.

CDR3 regions of TCR beta were amplified from RNA transcripts. Scientists carried out first-round RT-PCR using HTBI primers and then a second-round multiplex PCR. TCRdb re-analysed the multiplex PCR reads in MiXCR, keeping a single row per CDR3 protein. The data show tens of thousands of distinct CDR3 sequences, roughly half seen once. The sequenced sample was peripheral blood. The J gene is TRBJ2-7, the V gene TRBV20-1, with D perhaps TRBD2 (6 bases). This receptor was obtained from an adult woman with Graves' ophthalmopathy. The CDR3 sequence is CSARDSGSIGSYEQYF. In DNA, the CDR3 is TGCAGTGCTAGAGACTCCGGGAGTATAGGATCCTACGAGCAGTACTTC.